Listed here are 26 T cell receptor beta chains from one sample, sequenced in a study of blood T cells in healthy people across ages (dated by TCRdb to 2014 to 2015). Receptor amplification or capture employed 5' RACE. Sequencing was carried out with an Illumina HiSeq 2500. The second PCR ran for about 6 to 12 cycles and used a J-beta primer mix along with a sample-barcoded 5' primer. TCRdb ran its own pipeline on the public reads, namely fastp trimming at Q25 and MiXCR clone calling, and kept in-frame beta chains. One record per CDR3 amino acid sequence lists the most common genes and DNA. In this sample the table shows approximately 900,000 distinct CDR3 sequences, around 29% of which occur a single time. The top ten hold 9.5% to 13% of the sample. The same sample was also studied in work on T cells of mothers and their children.

The specimen sequenced was blood. These receptors came from a woman aged 40 to 50 in good health.

This clonotype was seen a few times. The rearrangement joins TRBV7-2 to TRBJ2-3; 9 bases map to TRBD2. Germline V gene data show CDR1 as SGHTA and CDR2 as FQGNSA. V was pared by 3 bases and J by 5 bases, with 9 bases of the junction left unmatched. This CDR3 is 16 amino acids long. The CDR3 nucleotides are TGTGCCAGCAGCTTGACTCGCGGGGGGGCCAGAGATACGCAGTATTTT. It specifies CASSLTRGGARDTQYF.

The chain uses TRBV7-6 and TRBJ2-3, with 10 bases fitting TRBD1. The CDR3 sequence is 16 residues long. The germline V gene has CDR1 SGHVS and CDR2 FNYEAQ. The ends lost 4 bases at V and 3 bases at J; junction bases unmatched: 7. The CDR3 loop reads CASSSQTGGITDTQYF. As DNA, the CDR3 is TGTGCCAGCAGCTCCCAGACAGGGGGCATAACAGATACGCAGTATTTT.

Only a few counts were recorded for this clonotype. The genes are TRBV12-3 or TRBV12-4 and TRBJ2-1; no clear D. Trimming removed 5 bases at V and 7 bases at J, with 12 bases between. The CDR3 length is 13 residues. CDR3 in amino acids: CASSPIPSNEQFF. The CDR3 bases are TGTGCCAGCAGTCCGATACCTTCGAATGAGCAGTTCTTC.

This clonotype was seen at least ten times. J is TRBJ2-5 and V is TRBV28; D is unclear. This CDR3 is built from 11 residues. Germline CDR1 reads MDHEN; CDR2 reads SYDVKM. Trimming stripped 6 bases from V and 2 bases from J, with 4 bases between. CDR3 sequence: CASRTQETQYF. The CDR3 region has the DNA TGTGCCAGCAGGACACAAGAGACCCAGTACTTC.

This clonotype was observed at least ten times. The J gene is TRBJ1-2, the V gene TRBV12-3 or TRBV12-4, with D unclear. The CDR3 has 14 residues. V was cut by 3 bases and J by 8 bases, with 16 bases left in between. The CDR3 nucleotides read TGTGCCAGCAGTTTTTCCGACTTAACCCCGGGCTACACCTTC. The encoded protein is CASSFSDLTPGYTF.

In its sample, this clonotype was seen once. Possible read error: a much larger clone is one base away. The chain recombines TRBV12-3 or TRBV12-4 with TRBJ2-3; 7 bases are a match to TRBD1. This CDR3 region has 16 residues. The CDR3 loop is CASSFFGQVSTDAQYF. Here the CDR3 DNA reads TGTGCCAGCAGTTTTTTCGGACAGGTCAGCACAGATGCGCAGTATTTT.

At least ten counts were recorded for this clonotype. The V and J genes are TRBV9 and TRBJ2-5; 11 bases are a match to TRBD1. The CDR3 is 15 amino acids. Germline CDR1 and CDR2: SGDLS and YYNGEE. The junction had 7 bases not matched to a gene; V was cut back by 4 bases and J by 5 bases. In nucleotides, the CDR3 is TGTGCCAGCAGCCAAAGGACAGGGGGCGGGGAGACCCAGTACTTC. This encodes CASSQRTGGGETQYF.

The CDR3 reads CAVHGGEKSYEQYF. The CDR3 nucleotides read TGTGCCGTTCATGGAGGGGAGAAGTCCTACGAGCAGTACTTC. The J gene is TRBJ2-7, the V gene TRBV7-9; maybe TRBD2 (6 bases). The CDR3 is 14 residues long. V gave up 11 bases and J gave up 1 base, with 18 bases separating them. Germline loops: CDR1 SEHNR, CDR2 FQNEAQ (reference sequence).

With respect to this clonotype: The CDR3 does not end in the conserved phenylalanine or tryptophan, so this is likely a read error. This chain uses TRBV27 with TRBJ1-6; TRBD1 matches at 9 bases. Germline V gene data show CDR1 as MNHEY and CDR2 as SMNVEV (reference sequence). V gave up 4 bases and J gave up 4 bases; unmatched junction bases: 5. This CDR3 is 16 amino acids long. The CDR3 sequence is CASSWSGTGYNSPLHV. As DNA, the CDR3 is TGTGCCAGCAGTTGGTCCGGGACAGGGTATAATTCACCCCTCCACGTT.

The rearrangement uses TRBV6-1 and TRBJ1-2, with 9 bases fitting TRBD1. CDR3 length equals 15 residues. Per the germline V gene, CDR1 is MNHNS and CDR2 is SASEGT. The V segment lost 7 bases and the J segment 4 bases; nucleotides outside the gene matches: 10. CDR3 sequence reads: CASIQTGGPSYGYTF. CDR3 nucleotide sequence: TGTGCCAGCATTCAAACAGGGGGCCCCAGCTATGGCTACACCTTC.

This clonotype was recorded a few times. The genes are TRBV29-1 and TRBJ1-1, with D possibly matching TRBD1 (6 bases). V lost 6 bases, J lost 4 bases, and 18 bases lay in between. Germline assignment: CDR1 SQVTM and CDR2 ANQGSEA. The CDR3 covers 14 residues. CDR3 region: CSVSTRQAGTEAFF. In DNA, the CDR3 is TGCAGCGTCTCGACCCGACAGGCGGGCACTGAAGCTTTCTTT.

This clonotype occurred a few times. The V gene is TRBV6-5, the J gene TRBJ2-6; D is perhaps TRBD1 or TRBD2 (5 bases each). V was shortened by 6 bases and J by 0 bases, with 9 bases between the two germline ends. CDR3 length: 15 residues. Germline values: CDR1 MNHEY, CDR2 SVGAGI. For the CDR3, the DNA is TGTGCCAGCAGGGGGGTCGGCTCTGGGGCCAACGTCCTGACTTTC. Residues: CASRGVGSGANVLTF.

Turning to this clonotype: At one boundary the junction diverges from the germline segment, which might be a read error. This sequence joins TRBV12-3 or TRBV12-4 and TRBJ2-5; TRBD2 matches at 8 bases. The CDR3 consists of 16 residues. CDR3 nucleotide sequence: TGTGCCAGCAGTTTATCGGCGGGGGGACTTCAAGAGACCAAGTACTTC. This encodes CASSLSAGGLQETKYF.

This clonotype was recorded many times. A much larger clone sits a single nucleotide away, making a read error possible. The gene calls are TRBV9 and TRBJ2-7, with unresolved D. The CDR3 has 13 amino acids. Germline CDR1 SGDLS, CDR2 YYNGEE. CDR3 DNA: TGTGCCGGCAGCGTAGCCTTATCCTACGAGCAGTACTTC. Its translation: CAGSVALSYEQYF.

The rearrangement links TRBV11-1 to TRBJ2-1; D remains ambiguous. CDR1 is SGHAT, CDR2 FQDESV, per germline (reference sequence). V was pared by 5 bases and J by 8 bases, with 10 bases between. The CDR3 runs to 12 residues. The CDR3 loop reads CASSPADHEQFF. The CDR3 region has the DNA TGTGCCAGCAGCCCCGCGGACCATGAGCAGTTCTTC.

This chain uses TRBV9 with TRBJ2-1; 7 nucleotides match TRBD2. The germline CDR1 and CDR2 sequences are SGDLS and YYNGEE. The trim removed 4 bases at V and 13 bases at J, leaving 20 bases unmatched. This CDR3 is built from 16 residues. CDR3 bases: TGTGCCAGCAGCCTCATGGAGTGGGCGGCGGGGGAGACCCAGTTCTTC. This codes for CASSLMEWAAGETQFF.

This clonotype has at least ten counts. V is TRBV20-1 and J is TRBJ1-4; TRBD1 is a possible D gene (5 bases). The V gene's germline CDR1 is DFQATT and CDR2 SNEGSKA (reference sequence). Trimming left V 6 bases short and J 2 bases short, with 13 bases between. This CDR3 is built from 14 residues. The CDR3 reads CSASGGVTNEKLFF. CDR3 bases: TGCAGTGCGAGCGGAGGGGTGACTAATGAAAAACTGTTTTTT.

The V call is TRBV6-5, the J call TRBJ2-7; D is uncertain. Looked up from germline, CDR1 is MNHEY and CDR2 is SVGAGI. V lost 6 bases and J 0 bases, leaving 18 bases between the germline ends. The length of the CDR3 is 16 residues. The CDR3 here is CASRHTSSIRSYEQYF. CDR3 sequence (DNA): TGTGCCAGCAGACACACCAGCTCGATACGCTCCTACGAGCAGTACTTC.

This clonotype was recorded once. This chain connects TRBV7-2 to TRBJ1-1; maybe TRBD1 (6 bases). Germline V gives CDR1 SGHTA, CDR2 FQGNSA. V lost 4 bases to trimming and J lost 1 base, with 10 bases between them. The CDR3 is 14 amino acids. The CDR3 DNA sequence: TGTGCCAGCAGCTGGCAGGGGAGGAACACTGAAGCTTTCTTT. Translating it yields CASSWQGRNTEAFF.

This clonotype came up a few times. J is TRBJ2-2 and V is TRBV7-2; 10 bases are a match to TRBD2. The CDR3 sequence is 16 residues long. V trimming: 3 bases; J trimming: 6 bases; junction bases outside the gene matches: 7. Germline V gives CDR1 SGHTA, CDR2 FQGNSA. The DNA of the CDR3 is TGTGCCAGCAGCTTCGTTCTAGCGGGGGTGTCCGGGGAGCTGTTTTTT. Translating it yields CASSFVLAGVSGELFF. Drawing the rest from reference TRBV7-2 and TRBJ2-2, the complete variable domain is GAGVSQSPSNKVTEKGKDVELRCDPISGHTALYWYRQSLGQGLEFLIYFQGNSAPDKSGLPSDRFSAERTGGSVSTLTIQRTQQEDSAVYLCASSFVLAGVSGELFFGEGSRLTVL.

This chain connects TRBV7-6 to TRBJ1-1, with D possibly matching TRBD1 (5 bases). CDR1 SGHVS and CDR2 FNYEAQ come from the germline V gene. Trimming stripped 5 bases from V and 2 bases from J, with 24 bases between. The CDR3 consists of 18 residues. The DNA of the CDR3 is TGTGCCAGCAGCAACGGGGGGACCGCAATCTTCGCCAACACTGAAGCTTTCTTT. It codes for CASSNGGTAIFANTEAFF.

This clonotype appeared a few times. The chain links TRBV14 to TRBJ1-1; D is unresolved. Germline V gene data show CDR1 as SGHDN and CDR2 as FVKESK. V was cut by 5 bases and J by 1 base, with 11 bases left in between. The CDR3 is made up of 14 amino acids. CDR3 nucleotides: TGTGCCAGCAGCGCTCGGACGCAGAACACTGAAGCTTTCTTT. It specifies CASSARTQNTEAFF.

The CDR3 loop is CASSFRGATNEKLFF. The DNA for the CDR3 is TGCGCCAGCAGCTTCAGGGGAGCAACTAATGAAAAACTGTTTTTT. This chain connects TRBV5-1 to TRBJ1-4, with TRBD1 as a possible D gene (6 bases). Germline values: CDR1 SGHRS, CDR2 YFSETQ. This CDR3 comprises 15 residues. V shed 2 bases and J shed 0 bases, with 8 bases lying between them.

This rearrangement joins TRBV10-3 to TRBJ2-5; D is uncertain. The CDR3 has 15 amino acids. Per germline, CDR1 ENHRY and CDR2 SYGVKD. V lost 0 bases and J lost 9, with 17 bases in between. CDR3 nucleotides: TGTGCCATCAGTGAGTCAACCACCGTAGGGTGGCCCCAGTACTTC. It codes for CAISESTTVGWPQYF.

This clonotype was picked up many times. The chain links TRBV20-1 to TRBJ2-7; a possible D gene is TRBD1 (5 bases). The ends were cut back, 6 bases at V and 6 bases at J, with 15 bases in the middle. CDR1 is DFQATT and CDR2 is SNEGSKA in the germline V gene (reference sequence). This CDR3 is built from 12 residues. The CDR3 reads CSAPTQVSEQYF. The CDR3 nucleotides read TGCAGTGCCCCTACACAGGTCTCCGAGCAGTACTTC.

Turning to this clonotype: This may come from a read error, since a much larger clone is one base off. The rearrangement links TRBV30 to TRBJ2-6; TRBD1 matches 8 bases. The CDR3 totals 14 residues. Germline assignment: CDR1 GTSNPN and CDR2 SVGIG (reference sequence). The CDR3 nucleotides are TGTGCCTGGGACAGGGGCTCTGGGGCCAACGTCCGGACTTTC. As protein: CAWDRGSGANVRTF. Using reference TRBV30 and TRBJ2-6 for the parts outside the CDR3, the full variable domain is SQTIHQWPATLVQPVGSPLSLECTVEGTSNPNLYWYRQAAGRGLQLLFYSVGIGQISSEVPQNLSASRPQDRQFILSSKKLLLSDSGFYLCAWDRGSGANVRTFGAGSRLTVL.